Listed here are 32 T cell receptor beta chains from one sample, sequenced in a study of T-cell memory formation after mild COVID-19. TCRdb reprocessed the 5' RACE reads via MiXCR and lists one record per CDR3 protein. The table has hundreds of thousands of distinct CDR3 sequences, approximately 15% seen once. Material: PBMCs or a T cell subset sorted from them (not recorded which). Receptors originate from a man between 18 and 29 years old who had mild COVID-19 (a few samples of this study predate the infection). Cell type and time point are not known.

This clonotype was seen more than once but under ten times. The chain recombines TRBV4-1 with TRBJ2-4; TRBD1 matches at 7 bases. This CDR3 has 15 residues. Per the germline V gene, CDR1 is MGHRA and CDR2 is YSYEKL. After removal of 3 bases from V and 4 bases from J, the junction contained 6 bases not matched to a gene. CDR3 residues: CASSHRGTVKNIQYF. The CDR3, as DNA: TGCGCCAGCAGCCACCGTGGGACAGTAAAAAACATTCAGTACTTC.

This clonotype was detected only a few times. This chain joins TRBV6-5 and TRBJ2-5; the D is unclear. Germline V lookup: CDR1 MNHEY, CDR2 SVGAGI. The CDR3 extends over 16 amino acids. V shed 3 bases and J shed 4 bases, with 18 bases lying between them. For the CDR3, the DNA is TGTGCCAGCAGTTATTCCGGGTCTTTACCTGGAGAGACCCAGTACTTC. It codes for CASSYSGSLPGETQYF.

The chain uses TRBV20-1 and TRBJ2-3; a weak D match, TRBD1 (5 bases). Per the germline V gene, CDR1 is DFQATT and CDR2 is SNEGSKA (reference sequence). Between the trimmed V and J ends, which lost 3 bases and 5 bases, there was a span of 12 bases. The CDR3 has 13 amino acids. The CDR3 sequence: CSARGPWGDTQYF. The CDR3 DNA follows: TGCAGTGCTAGGGGGCCTTGGGGAGATACGCAGTATTTT.

The rearrangement uses TRBV27 and TRBJ2-1; D not certain. V was trimmed by 4 bases and J by 0 bases, leaving 16 bases between them. Germline V gene data show CDR1 as MNHEY and CDR2 as SMNVEV (reference sequence). The CDR3 has 17 amino acids. The CDR3 here is CASSSYLVSDSYNEQFF. CDR3 sequence (DNA): TGTGCCAGCAGTTCATACTTGGTATCAGACTCCTACAATGAGCAGTTCTTC.

V and J are TRBV7-8 and TRBJ2-5, with TRBD1 identical over 7 bases. J lost 4 bases, V lost 11 bases, and 13 bases had no gene match. This CDR3 is 14 amino acids long. CDR1 and CDR2 from the germline V gene are SGHVS and FQNEAQ. This CDR3 is CAAGGFSGSETQYF. For the CDR3, the DNA is TGTGCCGCAGGGGGTTTCAGTGGGTCAGAGACCCAGTACTTC.

There are many counts of this clonotype. The chain employs TRBV20-1 and TRBJ1-5; a weak D match, TRBD1 (6 bases). CDR3 length equals 13 residues. V lost 4 bases and J lost 6, with 13 bases in between. Germline lookup yields CDR1 DFQATT and CDR2 SNEGSKA (reference sequence). CDR3 protein: CSATQGLSQPQHF. The CDR3 nucleotides read TGCAGTGCTACGCAGGGGCTCTCTCAGCCCCAGCATTTT.

This clonotype was counted a few times. The chain has TRBV4-3 and TRBJ1-6; D call uncertain. CDR1 and CDR2 from the germline V gene are LGHNA and YSLEER. V was trimmed by 5 bases and J by 5 bases, leaving 13 bases between them. This CDR3 has 15 residues. The CDR3 reads CASSALVDDNSPLHF. The CDR3 bases are TGCGCCAGCAGCGCACTCGTTGACGATAATTCACCCCTCCACTTT.

This chain links TRBV20-1 with TRBJ2-7; 7 bases are a match to TRBD2. Germline values: CDR1 DFQATT, CDR2 SNEGSKA (reference sequence). V was pared by 3 bases and J by 6 bases, with 2 bases of the junction left unmatched. The CDR3 loop spans 11 amino acids. This chain's CDR3 is CSARRGTEQYV. The CDR3 DNA follows: TGCAGTGCTAGGCGGGGGACCGAGCAGTACGTC.

V gene TRBV6-1 combines with J gene TRBJ2-4, with D unclear. CDR1 is MNHNS, CDR2 SASEGT, per germline. The CDR3 extends over 13 amino acids. The V and J ends lost 0 bases and 6 bases respectively, with 6 bases between them. For the CDR3, the DNA is TGTGCCAGCAGTGAAGCGTATGGAAACATTCAGTACTTC. It encodes CASSEAYGNIQYF.

The table lists this clonotype with a few counts. The CDR3, as DNA: TGCGCCAGCAGCTTAGCAGCGGGACTTTACGAGCAGTACTTC. This sequence encodes CASSLAAGLYEQYF. The chain carries TRBV5-1 and TRBJ2-7; TRBD2 aligns across 7 bases. Germline CDR1 reads SGHRS; CDR2 reads YFSETQ. The junction had 6 bases not matched to a gene; V was cut back by 2 bases and J by 4 bases. This CDR3 is built from 14 residues.

The table lists this clonotype with a few counts. The chain is built from TRBV4-3 and TRBJ2-1, with 9 positions matching TRBD1. Unmatched junction bases numbered 14, after V lost 11 bases and J lost 3 bases. The CDR3 has 16 residues. The germline gives CDR1 LGHNA, CDR2 YSLEER. CDR3 region: CACQGFGDRVYNEQFF. The CDR3 nucleotides read TGCGCCTGTCAGGGGTTTGGGGACAGGGTCTACAATGAGCAGTTCTTC.

The gene calls are TRBV3-1 and TRBJ2-7; 9 bases agree with TRBD1. The germline V gene encodes CDR1 LGHDT and CDR2 YNNKEL (reference sequence). CDR3 length equals 15 residues. V was clipped by 0 bases and J by 5 bases; unmatched bases: 5. The CDR3 loop reads CASSQEGGTGNEQYF. The CDR3 DNA is TGTGCCAGCAGCCAAGAGGGCGGGACAGGGAACGAGCAGTACTTC.

This clonotype was picked up a small number of times. The rearrangement joins TRBV21-1 to TRBJ1-4. TRBV21-1 is marked as a pseudogene. The CDR3 contains 10 residues. The CDR3 nucleotides read TGTGCCAGCGGTAATGAAAAACTGTTTTTT. Amino acid sequence: CASGNEKLFF.

This chain uses TRBV4-2 with TRBJ2-7; D is uncertain. In germline, CDR1 is LGHNA, CDR2 YNFKEQ. The CDR3 sequence is 11 residues long. The V end was cut by 3 bases, the J end by 5 bases, with 5 bases between. The CDR3 DNA sequence: TGTGCCAGCAGCCAGGGAAACGAGCAGTACGTC. Translated, it gives CASSQGNEQYV.

This clonotype was seen many times. CDR3 nucleotides: TGTGCCACCAGTGATTTTAGCACAGATACGCAGTATTTT. Its protein product is CATSDFSTDTQYF. J is TRBJ2-3 and V is TRBV24-1; no clear D gene. The length of the CDR3 is 13 residues. CDR1 and CDR2 (germline): KGHDR, SFDVKD. V was trimmed by 1 base and J by 0 bases, leaving 1 base between them.

The V and J genes are TRBV10-3 and TRBJ1-1; weak D call: TRBD1 (6 bases). Between the trimmed V and J ends, which lost 11 bases and 8 bases, there was a span of 24 bases. Germline CDR1 is ENHRY and CDR2 is SYGVKD. CDR3 size: 14 residues. CDR3 loop: CAAQSTGPSGEAFF. DNA for the CDR3: TGTGCCGCCCAATCGACAGGTCCGTCAGGGGAAGCTTTCTTT.

The V gene is TRBV21-1, the J gene TRBJ2-3. TRBV21-1 is a documented pseudogene. This CDR3 comprises 14 residues. CDR3 DNA: TGTGCCAGCAGCAAACAGGGCTACACAGATACGCAGTATTTT. Translation: CASSKQGYTDTQYF.

There are many counts of this clonotype. The DNA of the CDR3 is TGTGCCAGCAGCTTGGGCCCCAGCTCCTATAATTCACCCCTCCACTTT. Translated: CASSLGPSSYNSPLHF. This rearrangement joins TRBV7-2 to TRBJ1-6, with D uncertain. Trimming left V 3 bases short and J 0 bases short, with 9 bases between. CDR1 and CDR2 (germline): SGHTA, FQGNSA. The CDR3 is 16 amino acids. Combining the CDR3 with reference TRBV7-2 and TRBJ1-6 gives the whole variable domain GAGVSQSPSNKVTEKGKDVELRCDPISGHTALYWYRQSLGQGLEFLIYFQGNSAPDKSGLPSDRFSAERTGGSVSTLTIQRTQQEDSAVYLCASSLGPSSYNSPLHFGNGTRLTVT.

This clonotype has a count of ten or more. This sequence joins TRBV6-2 or TRBV6-3 and TRBJ2-7; either TRBD1 or TRBD2 may fit D (5 bases each). In germline, CDR1 is MNHEY, CDR2 SVGEGT. The CDR3 length is 14 residues. The V end lost 2 bases, the J end lost 2 bases, and 10 bases lay between the germline ends. CDR3 nucleotides: TGTGCCAGCAGTTACGGGACGACTACCTACGAGCAGTACGTC. It specifies CASSYGTTTYEQYV.

This clonotype appeared a few times. V and J are TRBV6-2 or TRBV6-3 and TRBJ1-5; D is unresolved. Germline assignment: CDR1 MNHEY and CDR2 SVGEGT. The ends were cut back, 5 bases at V and 1 base at J, with 9 bases in the middle. CDR3 length: 14 amino acids. CDR3 residues: CASSQSVSNQPQHF. CDR3 bases: TGTGCCAGCAGTCAAAGCGTCAGCAATCAGCCCCAGCATTTT.

This clonotype was seen more than once but under ten times. V and J are TRBV7-2 and TRBJ1-2; 8 bases fit TRBD1. Germline lookup yields CDR1 SGHTA and CDR2 FQGNSA. The CDR3 sequence is 19 residues long. The J segment lost 4 bases and the V segment lost 2 bases, leaving 18 bases of the junction unmatched. This CDR3 reads CASSLRSGTTGQGLYGYTF. The CDR3 DNA is TGTGCCAGCAGCTTAAGGTCCGGAACAACCGGACAGGGACTCTATGGCTACACCTTC.

J is TRBJ2-3 and V is TRBV7-6; TRBD2 aligns across 9 bases. Germline CDR1 and CDR2: SGHVS and FNYEAQ. V trimming: 1 base; J trimming: 6 bases; junction bases outside the gene matches: 5. CDR3 size: 15 residues. The CDR3, as DNA: TGTGCCAGCAGCTTAGGGACTAGCGCCGGGGATACGCAGTATTTT. It specifies CASSLGTSAGDTQYF.

This clonotype came up a few times. J is TRBJ2-7 and V is TRBV7-9, with 7 bases identical to TRBD1. This CDR3 is built from 14 residues. V lost 5 bases, J lost 6 bases, and 10 bases stayed unmatched. Germline loops: CDR1 SEHNR, CDR2 FQNEAQ (reference sequence). CDR3 in DNA: TGTGCCAGCAGCCCGACAGGGTCTCTAGGCGAGCAGTACTTC. This sequence encodes CASSPTGSLGEQYF.

The genes are TRBV10-3 and TRBJ1-5, with TRBD1 matching over 9 bases. CDR1 ENHRY and CDR2 SYGVKD come from the germline V gene. V was clipped by 6 bases and J by 3 bases; unmatched bases: 3. The length of the CDR3 is 14 residues. The CDR3 nucleotides read TGTGCCATCAGGGGACAGGGACCCAATCAGCCCCAGCATTTT. The encoded protein is CAIRGQGPNQPQHF.

This chain links TRBV7-9 with TRBJ1-1; D is perhaps TRBD1 (5 bases). Germline V CDR1 and CDR2: SEHNR, FQNEAQ (reference sequence). The CDR3 covers 15 residues. V lost 2 bases and J 3 bases, leaving 13 bases between the germline ends. The CDR3 loop is CASSLSPGTYTEAFF. Here the CDR3 DNA reads TGTGCCAGCAGCTTAAGTCCAGGGACGTACACTGAAGCTTTCTTT.

This chain joins TRBV7-2 and TRBJ1-3; unclear D gene. Trimming left V 3 bases short and J 0 bases short, with 6 bases between. Germline V lookup: CDR1 SGHTA, CDR2 FQGNSA. This CDR3 contains 14 residues. CDR3 nucleotide sequence: TGTGCCAGCAGCTTTCGAGACTCTGGAAACACCATATATTTT. This gives the protein CASSFRDSGNTIYF.

The CDR3 reads CSVGGHSTDTQYF. The CDR3 DNA follows: TGCAGCGTTGGCGGCCATAGCACAGATACGCAGTATTTT. The V and J genes are TRBV29-1 and TRBJ2-3; D not certain. The CDR3 contains 13 residues. Germline V lookup: CDR1 SQVTM, CDR2 ANQGSEA. The V end lost 4 bases, the J end lost 0 bases, and 8 bases lay between the germline ends.

This chain joins TRBV10-2 and TRBJ1-6; D is ambiguous. The CDR3 is 9 amino acids. V was trimmed by 11 bases and J by 10 bases, leaving 6 bases between them. In germline, CDR1 is WSHSY, CDR2 SAAADI. In nucleotides, the CDR3 is TGCGCCTCGGGGTCACCCCTCCACTTT. Protein: CASGSPLHF.

The chain uses TRBV2 and TRBJ1-4; 7 bases match TRBD1. Germline CDR1 SNHLY, CDR2 FYNNEI. V lost 6 bases and J lost 1; bases outside the gene matches: 2. The CDR3 has 14 amino acids. Written as DNA, the CDR3 is TGTGCCAGCAGCGACAGGGTAACTAATGAAAAACTGTTTTTT. Translating it yields CASSDRVTNEKLFF.

Many counts were recorded for this clonotype. The chain uses TRBV5-1 and TRBJ2-1; D may be TRBD1 or TRBD2 (5 bases each). This CDR3 region has 17 residues. The V gene's germline CDR1 is SGHRS and CDR2 YFSETQ. Trimming left V 4 bases short and J 4 bases short, with 21 bases between. CDR3 in amino acids: CASSRGGADASYNEQFF. CDR3 DNA: TGCGCCAGCAGCCGGGGTGGGGCGGATGCGTCATACAATGAGCAGTTCTTC.

The V and J genes are TRBV5-1 and TRBJ1-2, with D hard to call. Germline V CDR1 and CDR2: SGHRS, YFSETQ. CDR3 length equals 14 residues. The V and J ends lost 0 bases and 0 bases respectively, with 6 bases between them. In DNA, the CDR3 is TGCGCCAGCAGCTTGGACGGAGCTAACTATGGCTACACCTTC. It specifies CASSLDGANYGYTF.

This clonotype was observed many times. The chain employs TRBV10-3 and TRBJ2-5; 8 bases are a match to TRBD1. This CDR3 spans 13 amino acids. V shed 3 bases, J shed 5 bases, and the junction held 2 bases outside the gene matches. CDR1 and CDR2 from the germline V gene are ENHRY and SYGVKD. In DNA, the CDR3 is TGTGCCATCAGTGACAGGGGGCGGGAGACCCAGTACTTC. It yields the protein CAISDRGRETQYF.